The 4 T cell receptor beta chains below all came from one sample that was sequenced in a study of blood T cell repertoires in COVID-19. Libraries were prepared by immunoSEQ multiplex PCR; TCRdb keeps only in-frame clonotypes and omits some of them. The table records 200,000 to 300,000 clones, about 90% of them present only once. Sample: PBMCs or T cells enriched from blood (not recorded which). The source is a woman under 40 with acute COVID-19.

The chain links TRBV18 to TRBJ1-5; D remains ambiguous. This CDR3 has 15 residues. The germline gives CDR1 KGHSH, CDR2 LQKENI. The V end was cut by 3 bases, the J end by 4 bases, with 13 bases between. The CDR3: CASSPVEGRNQPQHF. The CDR3 DNA sequence: TGTGCCAGCTCACCGGTGGAGGGTCGGAATCAGCCCCAGCATTTT. The variable domain in full, completed from reference TRBV18 and TRBJ1-5, reads NAGVMQNPRHLVRRRGQEARLRCSPMKGHSHVYWYRQLPEEGLKFMVYLQKENIIDESGMPKERFSAEFPKEGPSILRIQQVVRGDSAAYFCASSPVEGRNQPQHFGDGTRLSIL.

This clone was found once. The chain joins TRBV24-1 to TRBJ2-1, with a possible D match to TRBD1 (5 bases). With 7 bases removed from V and 6 bases from J, the gap between germline ends came to 12 bases. This CDR3 comprises 13 residues. Germline V lookup: CDR1 KGHDR, CDR2 SFDVKD. Here the CDR3 reads CATSETGSNEQFF. The CDR3 DNA follows: TGTGCCACCAGCGAAACAGGTAGCAATGAGCAGTTCTTC.

This chain connects TRBV7-2 to TRBJ2-7; 12 bases are a match to TRBD2. CDR3 length: 15 residues. Trimming took 5 bases from V and 2 from J; bases not matched to a gene: 4. The germline gives CDR1 SGHTA, CDR2 FQGNSA. CDR3 loop: CASSPGLAGTYEQYF. CDR3 nucleotides: TGTGCCAGCAGCCCTGGACTAGCGGGGACCTACGAGCAGTACTTC.

This chain connects TRBV9 to TRBJ1-2; D not resolved. The CDR3 totals 14 residues. V gave up 2 bases and J gave up 6 bases, with 14 bases separating them. The germline gives CDR1 SGDLS, CDR2 YYNGEE. CDR3 loop: CASSVGNRGNGYTF. Here the CDR3 DNA reads TGTGCCAGCAGCGTGGGGAACCGGGGTAATGGCTACACCTTC.